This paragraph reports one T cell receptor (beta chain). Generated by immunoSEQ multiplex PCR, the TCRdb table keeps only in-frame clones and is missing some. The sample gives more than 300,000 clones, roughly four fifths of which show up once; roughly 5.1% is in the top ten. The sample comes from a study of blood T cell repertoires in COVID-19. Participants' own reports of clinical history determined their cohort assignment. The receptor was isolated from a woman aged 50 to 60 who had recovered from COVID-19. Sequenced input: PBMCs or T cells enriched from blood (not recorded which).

CDR3 region: CASSRGTANYEQYF. The CDR3 DNA reads as TGTGCCAGCAGCCGCGGGACAGCCAACTACGAGCAGTACTTC. This chain uses TRBV11-2 with TRBJ2-7; D is possibly TRBD1 (7 bases). Trimming removed 5 bases at V and 3 bases at J, with 14 bases between. Germline V lookup: CDR1 SGHAT, CDR2 FQNNGV. There are 14 residues in the CDR3. The full variable domain, in which reference TRBV11-2 and TRBJ2-7 provide the parts outside the CDR3, is EAGVAQSPRYKIIEKRQSVAFWCNPISGHATLYWYQQILGQGPKLLIQFQNNGVVDDSQLPKDRFSAERLKGVDSTLKIQPAKLEDSAVYLCASSRGTANYEQYFGPGTRLTVT.